Each of the 16 T cell receptor beta chains below was sequenced from the same sample in a study of CD8 T cells in ankylosing spondylitis. TCRdb re-analysed the 5' RACE reads in MiXCR, keeping a single row per CDR3 protein. This repertoire shows over 450,000 distinct CDR3 sequences, about 13% found once; its top ten account for over 6.5%. Study-wide points: Characteristic of ankylosing spondylitis blood, it appeared, was a TCR beta motif comprising several highly homologous variants.

No antigen has been identified for these receptors. The sample consisted of blood, either unsorted or a sorted T cell fraction (not recorded which). The receptors were sampled from a male donor with ankylosing spondylitis.

V and J are TRBV5-1 and TRBJ2-2, with D possibly matching TRBD2 (6 bases). The CDR3 has 15 amino acids. Germline CDR1 and CDR2: SGHRS and YFSETQ. V lost 1 base, J lost 5 bases, and 12 bases lay in between. CDR3 loop: CASSLTSQGTGELFF. CDR3 sequence (DNA): TGCGCCAGCAGCTTGACTAGCCAAGGGACCGGGGAGCTGTTTTTT.

The chain couples TRBV20-1 to TRBJ1-2; maybe TRBD1 (6 bases). The CDR3 totals 14 residues. CDR1 and CDR2 from the germline V gene are DFQATT and SNEGSKA (reference sequence). V was cut by 5 bases and J by 2 bases, with 15 bases left in between. In DNA, the CDR3 is TGCAGTGCTCCCCCGGGGGGCGCAAACTATGGCTACACCTTC. This codes for CSAPPGGANYGYTF.

This chain joins TRBV20-1 and TRBJ1-5; D call uncertain. Trimming took off 3 bases at V and 5 bases at J, with 11 bases between the two ends. This CDR3 comprises 13 residues. The germline gives CDR1 DFQATT, CDR2 SNEGSKA (reference sequence). This CDR3 reads CSASLPGYQPQHF. CDR3 nucleotides: TGCAGTGCTAGCCTTCCAGGTTATCAGCCCCAGCATTTT.

The chain recombines TRBV3-1 with TRBJ2-7; D may match TRBD1 or TRBD2 (5 bases each). This CDR3 is 13 amino acids long. Per germline, CDR1 LGHDT and CDR2 YNNKEL (reference sequence). V shed 3 bases and J shed 5 bases, with 11 bases lying between them. In DNA form, the CDR3 reads TGTGCCAGCAGCCACGCCGAGGGACACGAGCAGTACGTC. This gives the protein CASSHAEGHEQYV.

V usage is TRBV12-3 or TRBV12-4 and J usage is TRBJ1-6; D gene unclear. V was shortened by 2 bases and J by 7 bases, with 6 bases between the two germline ends. The CDR3 loop spans 13 amino acids. Here the CDR3 DNA reads TGTGCCAGCAGTTTACACCAGAATTCACCCCTCCACTTT. Protein: CASSLHQNSPLHF.

This clonotype was seen a handful of times. The chain is built from TRBV6-1 and TRBJ2-2, with TRBD2 identical over 11 bases. With 5 bases clipped from V and 5 bases from J, the junction kept 4 bases outside the gene matches. CDR3 size: 15 residues. Germline V gene sequence: CDR1 MNHNS, CDR2 SASEGT. The CDR3 DNA follows: TGTGCCAGCAGTCAAACTAGCGGGAGTACCGGGGAGCTGTTTTTT. It translates to CASSQTSGSTGELFF.

J is TRBJ2-6 and V is TRBV19; D unresolved. V was trimmed by 4 bases and J by 0 bases, leaving 10 bases between them. CDR1 is LNHDA, CDR2 SQIVND, per germline (reference sequence). The CDR3 runs 16 residues. CDR3 DNA: TGTGCCAGTAGTAATCCGTCCACCTCTGGGGCCAACGTCCTGACTTTC. Protein sequence: CASSNPSTSGANVLTF. Drawing the rest from reference TRBV19 and TRBJ2-6, the complete variable domain is DGGITQSPKYLFRKEGQNVTLSCEQNLNHDAMYWYRQDPGQGLRLIYYSQIVNDFQKGDIAEGYSVSREKKESFPLTVTSAQKNPTAFYLCASSNPSTSGANVLTFGAGSRLTVL.

This clonotype occurred a few times. The genes are TRBV20-1 and TRBJ2-3; D is perhaps TRBD1 or TRBD2 (7 bases each). This CDR3 is 14 amino acids long. Germline V gene sequence: CDR1 DFQATT, CDR2 SNEGSKA (reference sequence). With 4 bases removed from V and 0 bases from J, the gap between germline ends came to 11 bases. The CDR3 loop reads CSANRGLSTDTQYF. The CDR3 DNA reads TGCAGTGCTAACAGGGGACTAAGCACAGATACGCAGTATTTT.

A word on this clonotype: This sequence may be a read error, since a much larger clone differs from it by one base. The V gene is TRBV5-5, the J gene TRBJ1-2; D is uncertain. With 4 bases removed from V and 4 bases from J, the gap between germline ends came to 17 bases. This CDR3 spans 15 amino acids. CDR1 is SGHKS and CDR2 is YYEKEE in the germline V gene (reference sequence). CDR3 bases: TGTGCCAGCAGCCCTTGGATGGTCGGGGTCTATGGCTACACCTTC. Translation gives CASSPWMVGVYGYTF.

This clonotype came up many times. The chain joins TRBV12-3 or TRBV12-4 to TRBJ2-2; D might be TRBD2 (5 bases). The ends were cut back, 3 bases at V and 1 base at J, with 9 bases in the middle. This CDR3 is built from 15 residues. The CDR3 loop reads CASSFASLNTGELFF. DNA for the CDR3: TGTGCCAGCAGTTTCGCTAGCTTGAACACCGGGGAGCTGTTTTTT.

The chain carries TRBV5-1 and TRBJ2-7, with a weak D call TRBD1 (6 bases). This CDR3 has 16 amino acids. Germline loops: CDR1 SGHRS, CDR2 YFSETQ. The ends were cut back, 1 base at V and 0 bases at J, with 14 bases in the middle. CDR3 residues: CASSLLGHPSSYEQYF. The CDR3 coding sequence is TGCGCCAGCAGCTTGCTGGGACACCCCAGCTCCTACGAGCAGTACTTC.

The chain uses TRBV5-1 and TRBJ2-3; a weak D match, TRBD2 (5 bases). V lost 4 bases, J lost 5 bases, and 26 bases lay in between. The germline CDR1 and CDR2 sequences are SGHRS and YFSETQ. The CDR3 consists of 18 residues. This chain's CDR3 is CASSALSGVGEGLDTQYF. In nucleotides, the CDR3 is TGCGCCAGCAGCGCCTTATCCGGGGTAGGAGAAGGTTTAGATACGCAGTATTTT.

The gene calls are TRBV4-2 and TRBJ1-3; no clear D. Germline V CDR1 and CDR2: LGHNA, YNFKEQ. The CDR3 has 16 amino acids. V was cut by 2 bases and J by 0 bases, with 11 bases left in between. The CDR3 here is CASSQSRAASGNTIYF. The CDR3 DNA follows: TGTGCCAGCAGCCAAAGTAGGGCAGCCTCTGGAAACACCATATATTTT.

The DNA for the CDR3 is TGTGCCAGCAGCAGCGACCGTCCCAGCCTCATGAACACTGAAGCTTTCTTT. It is translated as CASSSDRPSLMNTEAFF. The chain joins TRBV21-1 to TRBJ1-1; the D call of TRBD1 is as the table states it, not checked on the DNA. TRBV21-1 represents a pseudogene. This CDR3 is built from 17 residues.

This clonotype was seen only a few times. V usage is TRBV20-1 and J usage is TRBJ2-5, with 9 bases fitting TRBD2. Trimming cost V 5 bases and J 4 bases; bases outside gene matches: 8. Germline assignment: CDR1 DFQATT and CDR2 SNEGSKA (reference sequence). The length of the CDR3 is 14 residues. The CDR3 region is CSAFLAGLAETQYF. In nucleotides, the CDR3 is TGCAGTGCTTTTCTAGCGGGACTCGCAGAGACCCAGTACTTC.

The genes are TRBV5-6 and TRBJ2-7, with 8 positions matching TRBD1. CDR1 SGHDT and CDR2 YYEEEE come from the germline V gene. The CDR3 runs 14 residues. The ends lost 3 bases at V and 3 bases at J; junction bases unmatched: 5. This chain's CDR3 is CASSWSGTGYEQYV. As DNA, the CDR3 is TGTGCCAGCAGCTGGTCCGGGACAGGCTACGAGCAGTACGTC.